A single sample gave rise to the 24 T cell receptor beta chains below, sequenced in a study of cytomegalovirus exposure and HLA in healthy donors. The PCR made use of 60 Vbeta and 13 Jbeta primers. Profiled with immunoSEQ multiplex PCR; TCRdb holds only in-frame clones, not every one. The sample holds around 210,000 clones, about four fifths seen once. Material: PBMCs. Receptor source: a male donor in good health and CMV-seropositive.

The V gene is TRBV6-5, the J gene TRBJ2-3; TRBD2 matches at 9 bases. The CDR3 runs 13 residues. Per the germline V gene, CDR1 is MNHEY and CDR2 is SVGAGI. Unmatched junction bases numbered 5, after V lost 10 bases and J lost 3 bases. The CDR3, as DNA: TGTGCCACCACGACTAGCGGTACAGATACGCAGTATTTT. It codes for CATTTSGTDTQYF.

The DNA of the CDR3 is TGTGCCACCAGCAGAGAAGGGACGGGGGGTTTCACAGATACGCAGTATTTT. It specifies CATSREGTGGFTDTQYF. The chain couples TRBV15 to TRBJ2-3, with 7 bases fitting TRBD2. V was pared by 0 bases and J by 2 bases, with 8 bases of the junction left unmatched. Germline assignment: CDR1 LNHNV and CDR2 YYDKDF (reference sequence). This CDR3 contains 17 residues. Full variable domain (rest looked up from reference TRBV15 and TRBJ2-3): DAMVIQNPRYQVTQFGKPVTLSCSQTLNHNVMYWYQQKSSQAPKLLFHYYDKDFNNEADTPDNFQSRRPNTSFCFLDIRSPGLGDTAMYLCATSREGTGGFTDTQYFGPGTRLTVL.

This clone was recorded only once. The chain couples TRBV9 to TRBJ1-2; the D is unclear. The CDR3 length is 15 residues. The V end lost 3 bases, the J end lost 4 bases, and 16 bases lay between the germline ends. CDR1 is SGDLS, CDR2 YYNGEE, per germline. The CDR3 protein is CASSATPLPTYGYTF. For the CDR3, the DNA is TGTGCCAGCAGCGCTACCCCTTTACCTACCTATGGCTACACCTTC.

This clone was picked up one time. This rearrangement joins TRBV19 to TRBJ1-3; D is uncertain. The ends were cut back, 6 bases at V and 0 bases at J, with 9 bases in the middle. The CDR3 is made up of 14 amino acids. Germline V gives CDR1 LNHDA, CDR2 SQIVND (reference sequence). CDR3 sequence reads: CASSRTNSGNTIYF. DNA for the CDR3: TGTGCCAGTAGCAGGACTAACTCTGGAAACACCATATATTTT.

The chain recombines TRBV19 with TRBJ1-1; 12 positions match TRBD1. The CDR3 covers 14 residues. J lost 7 bases, V lost 5 bases, and 5 bases had no gene match. Per the germline V gene, CDR1 is LNHDA and CDR2 is SQIVND (reference sequence). CDR3 amino acids: CASSEGTGGGEAFF. The CDR3, as DNA: TGTGCCAGTAGTGAGGGGACAGGGGGCGGTGAAGCTTTCTTT.

This sequence joins TRBV7-2 and TRBJ2-2; a possible D gene is TRBD1 (6 bases). The germline CDR1 and CDR2 sequences are SGHTA and FQGNSA. Between the trimmed V and J ends, which lost 6 bases and 4 bases, there was a span of 18 bases. CDR3 length: 16 amino acids. The CDR3 region is CASSPSGAAGTGELFF. CDR3 sequence (DNA): TGTGCCAGCAGTCCCTCAGGGGCCGCGGGCACCGGGGAGCTGTTTTTT. The whole variable domain, filled in from reference TRBV7-2 and TRBJ2-2, reads GAGVSQSPSNKVTEKGKDVELRCDPISGHTALYWYRQSLGQGLEFLIYFQGNSAPDKSGLPSDRFSAERTGGSVSTLTIQRTQQEDSAVYLCASSPSGAAGTGELFFGEGSRLTVL.

The gene calls are TRBV9 and TRBJ1-4; D is perhaps TRBD1 (5 bases). Trimming removed 0 bases at V and 5 bases at J, with 17 bases between. The V gene's germline CDR1 is SGDLS and CDR2 YYNGEE. This CDR3 has 17 residues. CDR3 sequence reads: CASSVDAAGRLNEKLFF. The CDR3 region has the DNA TGTGCCAGCAGCGTAGATGCGGCAGGGAGGTTAAATGAAAAACTGTTTTTT.

The chain has TRBV6-1 and TRBJ2-7; 7 nucleotides align to TRBD2. CDR3 length: 15 residues. CDR1 MNHNS and CDR2 SASEGT come from the germline V gene. V lost 2 bases to trimming and J lost 3 bases; unmatched junction nucleotides: 7. As DNA, the CDR3 is TGTGCCAGCAGTGAAAACACCGGGGGGTACTACGAGCAGTACTTC. It translates to CASSENTGGYYEQYF.

V usage is TRBV12-5 and J usage is TRBJ2-1; the D gene is possibly TRBD1 (6 bases). The CDR3 consists of 17 residues. V was pared by 1 base and J by 8 bases, with 21 bases between. Per germline, CDR1 LGHNT and CDR2 FRNRAP. The CDR3 bases are TGTGCTAGTGGTTTGGGAAGTAGGGGGTTCGATCGCGATGAGCAGTTCTTC. Translation gives CASGLGSRGFDRDEQFF.

V usage is TRBV7-3 and J usage is TRBJ1-5, with D maybe TRBD1 (6 bases). In germline, CDR1 is SGHTA, CDR2 FQGTGA. The CDR3 extends over 15 amino acids. V was cut by 5 bases and J by 3 bases, with 14 bases left in between. The CDR3 bases are TGTGCCAGCAGCCCTCCCGACAGGTCCAATCAGCCCCAGCATTTT. It codes for CASSPPDRSNQPQHF.

The V gene is TRBV19, the J gene TRBJ1-4; weak D call: TRBD1 (5 bases). The CDR3 is 14 amino acids. Per the germline V gene, CDR1 is LNHDA and CDR2 is SQIVND (reference sequence). V gave up 8 bases and J gave up 10 bases, with 20 bases separating them. In nucleotides, the CDR3 is TGTGCCAGTCAAGCCCCGGGGCCGGGAGGAAAACTGTTTTTT. Residues: CASQAPGPGGKLFF.

V and J are TRBV6-6 and TRBJ1-1; no definite D call. V was shortened by 2 bases and J by 8 bases, with 9 bases between the two germline ends. Looked up from germline, CDR1 is MNHNY and CDR2 is SVGAGI (reference sequence). The CDR3 is 12 amino acids. In DNA form, the CDR3 reads TGTGCCAGCAGTTACGTGCAGTCAGAAGCTTTCTTT. As protein: CASSYVQSEAFF.

CDR3 sequence: CASSLVAGGMQPQHF. CDR3 DNA sequence: TGTGCCAGCAGTCTCGTAGCAGGGGGAATGCAGCCCCAGCATTTT. The rearrangement links TRBV6-5 to TRBJ1-5; 7 positions agree with TRBD1. The germline CDR1 and CDR2 sequences are MNHEY and SVGAGI. The CDR3 extends over 15 amino acids. V lost 5 bases, J lost 7 bases, and 11 bases stayed unmatched.

The genes are TRBV5-1 and TRBJ2-5; TRBD1 agrees at 11 bases. The germline gives CDR1 SGHRS, CDR2 YFSETQ. V gave up 2 bases and J gave up 4 bases; unmatched junction bases: 13. This CDR3 has 18 residues. CDR3 nucleotides: TGCGCCAGCAGCTTCGGGCTGGGGACAGGGGGTGTATCAGAGACCCAGTACTTC. Protein: CASSFGLGTGGVSETQYF.

This chain uses TRBV7-9 with TRBJ2-5, with D unclear. The end of the DNA is better explained by TRBJ2-7, so the J call may be wrong. This CDR3 is built from 15 residues. Germline lookup yields CDR1 SEHNR and CDR2 FQNEAQ (reference sequence). The CDR3 sequence is CASSFEQASSYEQYF. The CDR3 region has the DNA TGTGCCAGCAGCTTCGAGCAGGCCAGCTCCTACGAGCAGTACTTC.

The chain joins TRBV18 to TRBJ1-1, with 8 bases lining up with TRBD1. Germline-derived CDR1 and CDR2 are KGHSH and LQKENI. The junction had 3 bases not matched to a gene; V was cut back by 3 bases and J by 6 bases. The CDR3 is 13 amino acids. CDR3 DNA sequence: TGTGCCAGCTCACCTCAGGGGGCTGCTGAAGCTTTCTTT. Its translation is CASSPQGAAEAFF.

The gene calls are TRBV25-1 and TRBJ2-5, with 10 bases matching TRBD1. The CDR3 length is 17 residues. The V segment lost 9 bases and the J segment 2 bases; nucleotides outside the gene matches: 15. The germline gives CDR1 MGHDK, CDR2 SYGVNS. This CDR3 reads CASPLQGQGRLQETQYF. The CDR3, as DNA: TGTGCCAGTCCTCTTCAGGGACAGGGGCGGTTACAAGAGACCCAGTACTTC. Together with reference TRBV25-1 and TRBJ2-5, the CDR3 gives the full variable domain: EADIYQTPRYLVIGTGKKITLECSQTMGHDKMYWYQQDPGMELHLIHYSYGVNSTEKGDLSSESTVSRIRTEHFPLTLESARPSHTSQYLCASPLQGQGRLQETQYFGPGTRLLVL.

The V call is TRBV28, the J call TRBJ2-5, with TRBD1 identical over 7 bases. Trimming at V came to 6 bases and at J to 5 bases, leaving 12 bases not matched to a gene. The CDR3 loop spans 15 amino acids. CDR1 and CDR2 (germline): MDHEN, SYDVKM. The CDR3 loop is CASRSYRGMRETQYF. CDR3 nucleotide sequence: TGTGCCAGCAGATCTTACAGGGGAATGCGGGAGACCCAGTACTTC. The full variable domain, completed using reference TRBV28 and TRBJ2-5, is DVKVTQSSRYLVKRTGEKVFLECVQDMDHENMFWYRQDPGLGLRLIYFSYDVKMKEKGDIPEGYSVSREKKERFSLILESASTNQTSMYLCASRSYRGMRETQYFGPGTRLLVL.

This clone was seen a handful of times. The CDR3 DNA reads as TGTGCCAGCAGCCCCCGGGACAGGGGAGTTCAGCCCCAGCATTTT. This codes for CASSPRDRGVQPQHF. The chain uses TRBV7-8 and TRBJ1-5; 10 nucleotides line up with TRBD1. The CDR3 runs to 15 residues. After removal of 5 bases from V and 6 bases from J, the junction contained 7 bases not matched to a gene. Germline V lookup: CDR1 SGHVS, CDR2 FQNEAQ.

This chain joins TRBV18 and TRBJ1-2, with TRBD1 matching 8 bases. The CDR3 runs 14 residues. Germline V gene sequence: CDR1 KGHSH, CDR2 LQKENI. The V and J ends lost 5 bases and 4 bases, in that order; junction bases with no gene match: 6. CDR3 loop: CASSLGQGGYGYTF. CDR3 DNA: TGTGCCAGCTCATTAGGACAGGGCGGCTATGGCTACACCTTC.

This chain links TRBV5-1 with TRBJ2-7, with a weak D call TRBD2 (7 bases). The CDR3 sequence is 14 residues long. Germline V gene data show CDR1 as SGHRS and CDR2 as YFSETQ. V lost 2 bases and J lost 6, with 15 bases in between. In DNA, the CDR3 is TGCGCCAGCAGCTTCCCACTGGGGGGGGCCGAGCAGTACTTC. Residues: CASSFPLGGAEQYF. The whole variable domain, filled in from reference TRBV5-1 and TRBJ2-7, reads KAGVTQTPRYLIKTRGQQVTLSCSPISGHRSVSWYQQTPGQGLQFLFEYFSETQRNKGNFPGRFSGRQFSNSRSEMNVSTLELGDSALYLCASSFPLGGAEQYFGPGTRLTVT.

The V and J genes are TRBV30 and TRBJ2-1, with D possibly TRBD2 on 5 matching bases. Germline V CDR1 and CDR2: GTSNPN, SVGIG (reference sequence). V lost 3 bases and J 15 bases, leaving 18 bases between the germline ends. This CDR3 contains 12 residues. In DNA, the CDR3 is TGTGCCTGGAGGGGAGATAGACTGGGGAGGTTCTTC. The encoded protein is CAWRGDRLGRFF.

This chain connects TRBV7-2 to TRBJ2-1; 10 bases are shared with TRBD2. Germline lookup yields CDR1 SGHTA and CDR2 FQGNSA. V shed 8 bases and J 7 bases; nucleotides not matched to a gene: 14. The CDR3 totals 16 residues. CDR3 nucleotides: TGTGCCAGCTGGATCCTAGCGGGAGTAGGGTCAAATGAGCAGTTCTTC. Protein sequence: CASWILAGVGSNEQFF. The whole variable domain, filled in from reference TRBV7-2 and TRBJ2-1, reads GAGVSQSPSNKVTEKGKDVELRCDPISGHTALYWYRQSLGQGLEFLIYFQGNSAPDKSGLPSDRFSAERTGGSVSTLTIQRTQQEDSAVYLCASWILAGVGSNEQFFGPGTRLTVL.

This rearrangement joins TRBV11-3 to TRBJ2-1; possibly TRBD2 for D (5 bases). CDR1 is SGHNT and CDR2 is YENEEA in the germline V gene. The germline V and J ends were trimmed by 5 bases and 1 base, with 18 bases remaining between them. CDR3 length equals 17 residues. CDR3 nucleotides: TGTGCCAGCAGCCAAAGCGGCGGGCGCATGTCCTACAATGAGCAGTTCTTC. This encodes CASSQSGGRMSYNEQFF.